Below, one TCR beta chain is given with its context. Its antigen is not known. This sample is part of a study of T cell responses to AZD1222 COVID-19 vaccine. Sequenced by immunoSEQ multiplex PCR; TCRdb stores in-frame clones only, minus some. This sample has 90,000 to 95,000 clones, with approximately 84% found just once. Notes on the study in general: Reports indicate that nearly half of spike-specific TCRs are directed at unmutated variant regions. Researchers took repertoire samples only after the peak T cell response had come. Clonal diversity was possibly underestimated, and the donors were mostly white British, with more females. Spike-specific TCR breadth and depth were elevated following two AZD1222 doses.

Germline trimming cut 4 bases from V and 1 base from J; bases unmatched to any gene: 3. Per germline, CDR1 SEHNR and CDR2 FQNEAQ (reference sequence). The CDR3 runs to 14 residues. This chain links TRBV7-9 with TRBJ1-1; TRBD1 aligns across 7 bases. This sequence originates from an adult in good health. The specimen comprised peripheral blood, sampled on day 0 of AZD1222 vaccination. The CDR3 DNA is TGTGCCAGCAGCTGGGGGGACAGGAACACTGAAGCTTTCTTT. It encodes CASSWGDRNTEAFF.